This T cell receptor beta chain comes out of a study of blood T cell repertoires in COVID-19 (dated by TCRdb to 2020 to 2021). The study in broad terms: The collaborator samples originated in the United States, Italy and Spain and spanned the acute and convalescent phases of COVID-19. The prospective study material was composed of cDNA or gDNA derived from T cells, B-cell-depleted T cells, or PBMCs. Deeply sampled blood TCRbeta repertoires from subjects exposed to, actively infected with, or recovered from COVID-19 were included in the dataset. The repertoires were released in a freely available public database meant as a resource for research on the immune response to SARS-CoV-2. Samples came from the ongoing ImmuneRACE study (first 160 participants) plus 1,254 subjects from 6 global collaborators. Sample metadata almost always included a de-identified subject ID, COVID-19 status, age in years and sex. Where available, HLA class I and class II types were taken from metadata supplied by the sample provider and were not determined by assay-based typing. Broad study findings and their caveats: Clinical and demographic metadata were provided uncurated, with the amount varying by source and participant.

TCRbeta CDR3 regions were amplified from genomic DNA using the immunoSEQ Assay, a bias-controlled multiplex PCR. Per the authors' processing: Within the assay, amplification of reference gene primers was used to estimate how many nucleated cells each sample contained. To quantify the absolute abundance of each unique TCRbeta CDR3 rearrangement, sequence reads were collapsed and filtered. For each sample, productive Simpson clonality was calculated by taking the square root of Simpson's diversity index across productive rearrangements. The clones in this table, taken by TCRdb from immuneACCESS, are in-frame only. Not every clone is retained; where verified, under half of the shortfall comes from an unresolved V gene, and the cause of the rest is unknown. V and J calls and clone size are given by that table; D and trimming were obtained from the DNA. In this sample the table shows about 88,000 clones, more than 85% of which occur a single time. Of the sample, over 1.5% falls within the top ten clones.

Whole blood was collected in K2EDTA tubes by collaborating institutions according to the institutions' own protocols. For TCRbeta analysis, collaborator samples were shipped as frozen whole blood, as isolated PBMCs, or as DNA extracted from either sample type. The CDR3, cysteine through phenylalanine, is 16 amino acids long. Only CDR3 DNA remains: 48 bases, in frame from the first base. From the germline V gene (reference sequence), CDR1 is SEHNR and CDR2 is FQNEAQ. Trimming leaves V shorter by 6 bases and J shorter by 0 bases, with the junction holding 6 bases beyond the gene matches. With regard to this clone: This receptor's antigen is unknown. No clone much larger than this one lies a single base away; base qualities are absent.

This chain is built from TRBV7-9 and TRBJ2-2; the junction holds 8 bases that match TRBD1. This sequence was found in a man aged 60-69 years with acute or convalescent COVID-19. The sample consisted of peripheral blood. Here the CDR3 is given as CASRLKTGANTGELFF. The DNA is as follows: TGTGCCAGCAGATTAAAGACAGGGGCGAACACCGGGGAGCTGTTTTTT.